The next 20 T cell receptor beta chains were all read from a single sample in a study of OX40 agonist ivuxolimab in advanced cancers. Here immunoSEQ multiplex PCR was the method, and the copy in TCRdb shows in-frame clones only, minus some. The table shows fewer than 12,000 clones, with approximately 85% occurring only once. Material: CD4+ or CD8+ T cells sorted from blood, obtained in a trial of the OX40 agonist ivuxolimab. These receptors were taken from an adult with an advanced solid tumor such as melanoma, head and neck, liver or kidney cancer.

J is TRBJ2-3 and V is TRBV9, with D possibly TRBD2 on 6 matching bases. CDR1 and CDR2 (germline): SGDLS, YYNGEE. V lost 0 bases and J 2 bases, leaving 7 bases between the germline ends. CDR3 size: 14 residues. CDR3 sequence (DNA): TGTGCCAGCAGCGTAGGGCGGGACACAGATACGCAGTATTTT. Its translation: CASSVGRDTDTQYF.

The chain recombines TRBV7-8 with TRBJ2-3; 7 bases are shared with TRBD2. CDR1 and CDR2 (germline): SGHVS, FQNEAQ. The J segment lost 6 bases and the V segment lost 0 bases, leaving 3 bases of the junction unmatched. The CDR3 has 14 amino acids. The CDR3 protein is CASSLAAGADTQYF. The CDR3 DNA reads as TGTGCCAGCAGCTTAGCGGCGGGAGCGGATACGCAGTATTTT.

This clone has a handful of counts. The chain combines TRBV30 with TRBJ2-1; the D gene is possibly TRBD1 (6 bases). From germline, CDR1 is GTSNPN and CDR2 SVGIG (reference sequence). V gave up 0 bases and J gave up 8 bases, with 8 bases separating them. The CDR3 sequence is 12 residues long. The CDR3 here is CAWSVRGYEQFF. The CDR3, as DNA: TGTGCCTGGAGTGTAAGGGGGTATGAGCAGTTCTTC.

This chain joins TRBV5-1 and TRBJ2-7; D might be TRBD1 (5 bases). Germline V gene data show CDR1 as SGHRS and CDR2 as YFSETQ. Trimming removed 5 bases from V and 0 bases from J, with 12 bases in between. The CDR3 consists of 14 residues. The CDR3 DNA reads TGCGCCAGCAGTCCCGACAGTGGCTCCTACGAGCAGTACTTC. Protein: CASSPDSGSYEQYF.

This clone showed up just a few times. The J gene is TRBJ2-7, the V gene TRBV19; D unclear. V gave up 4 bases and J gave up 2 bases, with 9 bases separating them. CDR1 LNHDA and CDR2 SQIVND come from the germline V gene (reference sequence). This CDR3 has 13 residues. The CDR3 region is CASSSGTTYEQYF. The CDR3 DNA is TGTGCCAGTAGTAGCGGCACGACCTACGAGCAGTACTTC.

The chain has TRBV11-2 and TRBJ2-3, with 8 positions matching TRBD2. The length of the CDR3 is 17 residues. CDR1 is SGHAT, CDR2 FQNNGV, per germline. V gave up 1 base and J gave up 0 bases; unmatched junction bases: 6. In DNA form, the CDR3 reads TGTGCCAGCAGCTTAGCCGGGAGGGCAGTTAGCACAGATACGCAGTATTTT. As protein: CASSLAGRAVSTDTQYF.

The rearrangement joins TRBV28 to TRBJ2-7; TRBD2 matches 7 bases. CDR1 MDHEN and CDR2 SYDVKM come from the germline V gene. J gave up 2 bases and V 2 bases, and 3 bases lay outside the gene matches. CDR3 length: 14 amino acids. The CDR3 spells CASSLGAGAYEQYF. As DNA, the CDR3 is TGTGCCAGCAGTTTAGGGGCGGGAGCCTACGAGCAGTACTTC.

The chain is built from TRBV7-9 and TRBJ2-2; 10 nucleotides match TRBD2. From germline, CDR1 is SEHNR and CDR2 FQNEAQ (reference sequence). Trimming at V came to 5 bases and at J to 7 bases, leaving 7 bases not matched to a gene. This CDR3 is 15 amino acids long. In DNA, the CDR3 is TGTGCCAGCAGCACCGAACTAGCGGGATTCGGGGAGCTGTTTTTT. Protein sequence: CASSTELAGFGELFF.

The rearrangement joins TRBV2 to TRBJ2-7; D perhaps matches TRBD2 (5 bases). V was clipped by 1 base and J by 7 bases, with 14 bases between them. Per the germline V gene, CDR1 is SNHLY and CDR2 is FYNNEI. The CDR3 consists of 14 residues. As DNA, the CDR3 is TGTGCCAGCAGTGAAGATCGAAGCGGATATGAGCAGTACTTC. It codes for CASSEDRSGYEQYF.

The chain uses TRBV13 and TRBJ2-5; 9 nucleotides agree with TRBD1. V lost 5 bases and J lost 0; bases outside the gene matches: 16. In germline, CDR1 is PRHDT, CDR2 FYEKMQ (reference sequence). This CDR3 has 19 residues. CDR3 coding DNA: TGTGCCAGCAGCACAGTGGGCCGGGACAGGGAGAAGTACCAAGAGACCCAGTACTTC. It codes for CASSTVGRDREKYQETQYF. Supplemented by reference TRBV13 and TRBJ2-5, the full variable domain reads AAGVIQSPRHLIKEKRETATLKCYPIPRHDTVYWYQQGPGQDPQFLISFYEKMQSDKGSIPDRFSAQQFSDYHSELNMSSLELGDSALYFCASSTVGRDREKYQETQYFGPGTRLLVL.

V is TRBV7-9 and J is TRBJ2-7; D is undetermined. V shed 0 bases and J shed 1 base, with 7 bases lying between them. The CDR3 is 14 amino acids. The V gene's germline CDR1 is SEHNR and CDR2 FQNEAQ (reference sequence). The CDR3 DNA sequence: TGTGCCAGCAGCTTAGCGGTGGGGTCCTACGAGCAGTACTTC. Its protein product is CASSLAVGSYEQYF.

This clone appeared a single time. The chain couples TRBV27 to TRBJ2-1, with 9 bases fitting TRBD2. This CDR3 contains 15 residues. The germline gives CDR1 MNHEY, CDR2 SMNVEV (reference sequence). The ends lost 5 bases at V and 9 bases at J; junction bases unmatched: 11. The CDR3 DNA reads TGTGCCAGCAGTACAATAGCGGGAGCACCCCCTGAGCAGTTCTTC. Translated, it gives CASSTIAGAPPEQFF.

The chain employs TRBV7-9 and TRBJ1-1; D remains unclear. The CDR3 extends over 12 amino acids. CDR1 SEHNR and CDR2 FQNEAQ come from the germline V gene (reference sequence). Between the trimmed V and J ends, which lost 5 bases and 3 bases, there was a span of 7 bases. CDR3 amino acids: CASSLGYTEAFF. CDR3 bases: TGTGCCAGCAGCCTGGGTTACACTGAAGCTTTCTTT. The variable domain in full, completed from reference TRBV7-9 and TRBJ1-1, reads DTGVSQNPRHKITKRGQNVTFRCDPISEHNRLYWYRQTLGQGPEFLTYFQNEAQLEKSRLLSDRFSAERPKGSFSTLEIQRTEQGDSAMYLCASSLGYTEAFFGQGTRLTVV.

This chain links TRBV7-9 with TRBJ1-2; D uncertain. The CDR3 length is 13 residues. Looked up from germline, CDR1 is SEHNR and CDR2 is FQNEAQ (reference sequence). V lost 7 bases to trimming and J lost 3 bases, with 12 bases between them. CDR3 in amino acids: CASTNEVHYGYTF. As DNA, the CDR3 is TGTGCCAGCACCAACGAGGTCCACTATGGCTACACCTTC.

The rearrangement uses TRBV27 and TRBJ2-1; perhaps D is TRBD1 or TRBD2 (6 bases each). The CDR3 length is 15 residues. Germline values: CDR1 MNHEY, CDR2 SMNVEV (reference sequence). Trimming cost V 2 bases and J 2 bases, with 10 bases left between them. The CDR3 coding sequence is TGTGCCAGCAGTTTAGTGAGGGGGGCCTACAATGAGCAGTTCTTC. Translating it yields CASSLVRGAYNEQFF.

This chain links TRBV7-6 with TRBJ1-1; no firm D call. The V gene lost 8 bases and the J gene lost 0 bases, with 16 bases spanning the gap. The germline V gene encodes CDR1 SGHVS and CDR2 FNYEAQ. CDR3 length equals 15 residues. The CDR3 is CASGGPDDMNTEAFF. The DNA for the CDR3 is TGTGCCAGCGGTGGACCAGATGATATGAACACTGAAGCTTTCTTT.

The chain is built from TRBV2 and TRBJ2-4; 14 nucleotides line up with TRBD2. There are 18 residues in the CDR3. V shed 4 bases and J 0 bases; nucleotides not matched to a gene: 5. Germline V gives CDR1 SNHLY, CDR2 FYNNEI. The CDR3 bases are TGTGCCAGCAGTGGACTAGCGGGGGGGCATCTAGCCAAAAACATTCAGTACTTC. It codes for CASSGLAGGHLAKNIQYF.

The genes are TRBV19 and TRBJ2-7; D gene ambiguous. Germline-derived CDR1 and CDR2 are LNHDA and SQIVND (reference sequence). The CDR3 runs 14 residues. Deletions cut 1 base from V and 1 base from J, with 8 bases between. The CDR3 region has the DNA TGTGCCAGTAGTATAGTCCCGCGGTCCTACGAGCAGTACTTC. Protein product: CASSIVPRSYEQYF.

The rearrangement links TRBV27 to TRBJ1-2, with TRBD1 as a possible D gene (6 bases). The germline V and J ends were trimmed by 6 bases and 4 bases, with 15 bases remaining between them. The V gene's germline CDR1 is MNHEY and CDR2 SMNVEV (reference sequence). CDR3 length: 14 residues. The CDR3 nucleotides read TGTGCCAGCAGCCCTCGACAGGCCCCCTATGGCTACACCTTC. Amino acid sequence: CASSPRQAPYGYTF.

J is TRBJ1-2 and V is TRBV4-1; perhaps TRBD1 as D (6 bases). V was pared by 4 bases and J by 4 bases, with 13 bases between. The CDR3 spans 14 residues. The V gene's germline CDR1 is MGHRA and CDR2 YSYEKL. CDR3 loop: CASSRELDSYGYTF. The CDR3 coding sequence is TGCGCCAGCAGCCGGGAGTTGGACAGCTATGGCTACACCTTC.